This passage covers 3 T cell receptor beta chains from one sample sequenced in a study of blood T cell repertoires in COVID-19. Here immunoSEQ multiplex PCR was the method, and the copy in TCRdb shows in-frame clones only, minus some. The profile shows about 140,000 clones, approximately 84% of them singletons. What was sequenced was PBMCs or T cells enriched from blood (not recorded which). The receptors were sampled from a woman aged 18-29 years who had been exposed to COVID-19.

The chain couples TRBV21-1 to TRBJ2-7; the table's TRBD1 call for D was not verified on the DNA. TRBV21-1 is assigned pseudogene status. The CDR3 runs to 14 residues. CDR3 sequence reads: CASSKGDRPYEQYF. The CDR3 DNA sequence: TGTGCCAGCAGCAAAGGGGACAGGCCCTACGAGCAGTACTTC.

This clone has a count of ten or more. The CDR3 DNA reads as TGTGCCAGCATTTTAAATGGGGGGACCACCGGGGAGCTGTTTTTT. It translates to CASILNGGTTGELFF. The chain couples TRBV7-9 to TRBJ2-2, with a weak D call TRBD2 (6 bases). Germline-derived CDR1 and CDR2 are SEHNR and FQNEAQ (reference sequence). The CDR3 totals 15 residues. Trimming removed 7 bases at V and 4 bases at J, with 16 bases between. The variable domain in full, with the rest retrieved from reference TRBV7-9 and TRBJ2-2, is DTGVSQNPRHKITKRGQNVTFRCDPISEHNRLYWYRQTLGQGPEFLTYFQNEAQLEKSRLLSDRFSAERPKGSFSTLEIQRTEQGDSAMYLCASILNGGTTGELFFGEGSRLTVL.

V gene TRBV3-1 (or the pseudogene TRBV3-2) combines with J gene TRBJ2-1; the match to TRBD2 covers 10 bases. This CDR3 comprises 17 residues. V was pared by 0 bases and J by 2 bases, with 4 bases of the junction left unmatched. Germline loops: CDR1 LGHDT, CDR2 YNNKEL (reference sequence). The CDR3 DNA sequence: TGTGCCAGCAGCCAAGATGGGCTAGCGGGAGCCTACAATGAGCAGTTCTTC. This translates into CASSQDGLAGAYNEQFF.